This T cell receptor (beta chain) was recorded in a study of CD8+ T cells in alopecia areata. Study summary: The authors scored treated patients' severity by affected scalp percentage.

Sequencing relied on a cDNA template that was reverse transcribed from extracted RNA. Data came from immunoSEQ multiplex PCR; TCRdb stores just in-frame clones and leaves some out. Here the sample spans roughly 60,000 clones, around 45% being singletons. Treatment reported: oral pan-JAK inhibitor, 5-10 mg twice daily. Collection of lesional scalp punch biopsies and peripheral blood was performed in alopecia areata patients. V lost 5 bases, J lost 0 bases, and 1 base stayed unmatched. Germline V gives CDR1 GTSNPN, CDR2 SVGIG (reference sequence). The CDR3 is made up of 13 amino acids. The chain is built from TRBV30 and TRBJ1-1, with TRBD1 matching 9 bases. The source material was CD8+ T cells sorted from blood, sampled around week 37, from a patient treated with tofacitinib. This TCR came from a human donor with alopecia areata. CDR3 nucleotides: TGTGCCTGGGACAGGGGGGTGAACACTGAAGCTTTCTTT. As protein: CAWDRGVNTEAFF.